What follows is one TCR beta chain and its context. Looked up from germline, CDR1 is LGHDT and CDR2 is YNNKEL (reference sequence). Deletions cut 5 bases from V and 5 bases from J, with 14 bases between. This CDR3 is 14 amino acids long. Input was roughly 550 ng to 6,004 ng of genomic DNA from tumor or blood. This sample stems from a study of T cells in tumors after PD-1 blockade. Method: immunoSEQ multiplex PCR; TCRdb's copy keeps in-frame clones and lacks some. The sample holds some 20,000 clones, around 80% seen once. This TCR was recovered from a human donor with basal cell carcinoma. The sample here was PBMCs, taken before anti-PD-1 treatment. The V gene is TRBV3-1 (or the pseudogene TRBV3-2), the J gene TRBJ2-3; D tentatively fits TRBD1 or TRBD2 (5 bases each). The DNA of the CDR3 is TGTGCCAGCAGCGTCCGGGACGCAAAAGATACGCAGTATTTT. The encoded protein is CASSVRDAKDTQYF.